Sequencing of this TCR beta chain was carried out in a study of cytomegalovirus exposure and HLA in healthy donors. Study context: Drawn from HLA-typed donors, tens of millions of unique TCRs were held in an early data release. Study-wide findings and caveats: On later analysis, the bulk of CMV-associated TCR beta chains appeared to be HLA-restricted. The study recorded 150 to 200 TCR beta chains that were cytomegalovirus-associated.

PCR employed 60 Vbeta and 13 Jbeta primers. Data came from immunoSEQ multiplex PCR; TCRdb stores just in-frame clones and leaves some out. The sample contains 180,000 or so clones, about three quarters of which appear only once. Comments on this clone: Its antigen is as yet unknown.

The CDR3 runs to 14 residues. CDR1 is SNHLY, CDR2 FYNNEI, per germline. This sequence originates from a female donor in good health and CMV-seronegative. What was sequenced was PBMCs. The chain uses TRBV2 and TRBJ2-5; tentative D call: TRBD1 (6 bases). Near its end, the DNA agrees better with TRBJ2-7, so the J call may be wrong. The CDR3 DNA sequence: TGTGCCACCGTCAAGCAGGGGATCTCCTACGAGCAGTACTTC. Amino acid sequence: CATVKQGISYEQYF.